This T cell receptor (beta chain) is drawn from a study of identifying expanded T cells in peripheral blood. Profiled with immunoSEQ multiplex PCR; TCRdb holds only in-frame clones, not every one. The profile covers approximately 59,000 clones, with over 85% appearing a single time and 3.6% taken by the ten largest. Collection occurred without any documented infections or immune events in donors. The receptor was isolated from a person aged 18 to 70 in good health. Sequencing used blood.

The CDR3 DNA sequence: TGCAGCGTCGAATTAGCGGGAGCAAGAGAGACCCAGTACTTC. Protein: CSVELAGARETQYF. V is TRBV29-1 and J is TRBJ2-5, with 9 bases matching TRBD2. V shed 6 bases, J shed 4 bases, and the junction held 9 bases outside the gene matches. Germline V gene sequence: CDR1 SQVTM, CDR2 ANQGSEA. The CDR3 length is 14 residues.